Sequencing of this T cell receptor (beta chain) was carried out in a study of T cell responses to AZD1222 COVID-19 vaccine. Regarding the study as a whole: The donor group comprised mostly white British people and more females; the analysis possibly underestimated clonal diversity. In all cases, repertoires were sampled only after the peak T cell response. Spike-specific TCR breadth and depth went up after people got two AZD1222 doses.

This CDR3 contains 17 residues. The V gene end was trimmed by 1 base and the J gene end by 4 bases; junction bases not matched to a gene: 10. Germline-derived CDR1 and CDR2 are SGHDN and FVKESK. About this clone itself: The antigen is unknown.

Generated by immunoSEQ multiplex PCR, the TCRdb table keeps only in-frame clones and is missing some. The table has over 100,000 clones, just over 90% seen once. This clonotype was obtained from an adult in good health. The material sequenced was peripheral blood, taken on day 0 of AZD1222 vaccination. J is TRBJ1-1 and V is TRBV14; 9 nucleotides match TRBD1. CDR3 nucleotide sequence: TGTGCCAGCAGCCAAGCTTACAGGGGGCGTAAGGGCACTGAAGCTTTCTTT. The encoded protein is CASSQAYRGRKGTEAFF. Combining the CDR3 with reference TRBV14 and TRBJ1-1 gives the whole variable domain EAGVTQFPSHSVIEKGQTVTLRCDPISGHDNLYWYRRVMGKEIKFLLHFVKESKQDESGMPNNRFLAERTGGTYSTLKVQPAELEDSGVYFCASSQAYRGRKGTEAFFGQGTRLTVV.